These T cell receptor beta chains were read from a single sample in a study of cytomegalovirus exposure and HLA in healthy donors. The method was immunoSEQ multiplex PCR; TCRdb's version includes in-frame clones alone and lacks a portion of them. The sample has 210,000 or so clones; approximately 86% are singletons. The sequenced sample was PBMCs. The receptors shown here come from a woman aged 18-30 years in good health and CMV-seronegative. CDR3s include the opening cysteine and the closing phenylalanine or tryptophan. D genes are given only for firm matches. Expanded clones are given a class, and other clones once, few, many or no size at all.

len,v_gene,abundance,j_gene,d_gene,CDR3nt,CDR3aa
14,TRBV10-1,few,TRBJ2-1,TRBD2,TGCGCCGGCGGCACTAGCGCCTTCTACAATGAGCAGTTCTTC,CAGGTSAFYNEQFF
14,TRBV29-1,.,TRBJ2-7,TRBD1,TGCAGCGTTGGAAAATGGGACAGGGCCTACGAGCAGTACTTC,CSVGKWDRAYEQYF
15,TRBV27,.,TRBJ1-2,.,TGTGCCAGCAGTTTATCGGGCAGCTTTGACTATGGCTACACCTTC,CASSLSGSFDYGYTF
14,TRBV7-9,.,TRBJ2-5,TRBD1,TGTGCCAGCAGCCCCCGGGACAGGCAAGAGACCCAGTACTTC,CASSPRDRQETQYF
15,TRBV2,.,TRBJ2-7,.,TGTGCCAGCAGCGGGGGACAGCACCAATCCTACGAGCAGTACTTC,CASSGGQHQSYEQYF
18,TRBV28,.,TRBJ1-5,.,TGTGCCAGCAGTTTCGATGCGCCTCGGGAGGGGGTTAAACAGCCCCAGCATTTT,CASSFDAPREGVKQPQHF
16,TRBV2,.,TRBJ1-5,TRBD1,TGTGCCAGCAGTGAAATTGCCACAGGGGCGACGGAGCCCCAGCATTTT,CASSEIATGATEPQHF
15,TRBV28,.,TRBJ2-1,TRBD2,TGTGCCAGCAGTCTAAATCTAGCGGGAGACAATGAGCAGTTCTTC,CASSLNLAGDNEQFF
17,TRBV4-2,.,TRBJ1-3,.,TGTGCCAGCAGCCAAGATTGGCAGGTCTACTCTGGAAACACCATATATTTT,CASSQDWQVYSGNTIYF
15,TRBV5-4,.,TRBJ2-7,TRBD2,TGTGCCAGCAGCCCGTCAGCGGGAGGGGGGTACGAGCAGTACTTC,CASSPSAGGGYEQYF
15,TRBV27,.,TRBJ2-7,TRBD2,TGTGCCAGCAGTTTGAGGGCTAGCGGGAGGCACGAGCAGTACTTC,CASSLRASGRHEQYF
13,TRBV6-1,.,TRBJ2-1,.,TGTGCCAGCAGTGAAGAGGGGTACAATGAGCAGTTCTTC,CASSEEGYNEQFF
12,TRBV7-8,.,TRBJ2-2,.,TGTGCCAGCAGCCAGGACACCGGGGAGCTGTTTTTT,CASSQDTGELFF
17,TRBV6-1,.,TRBJ2-1,TRBD2,TGTGCCAGCAGTGAAACCGTCCCGGGACTAGCGGGAGTAACAAGTGTCTTC,CASSETVPGLAGVTSVF
15,TRBV5-1,.,TRBJ1-2,TRBD1,TGCGCCAGCAGCTCCTCAACAGGGGGCCCTTATGGCTACACCTTC,CASSSSTGGPYGYTF
15,TRBV9,once,TRBJ2-7,.,TGTGCCAGCAGCGTCAACCCAGGGTTCTTGGGTGAGCAGTACTTC,CASSVNPGFLGEQYF
11,TRBV6-5,.,TRBJ2-7,.,TGTGCCAGCAAAGGAGGTTACGAGCAGTACTTC,CASKGGYEQYF
14,TRBV10-2,.,TRBJ1-5,.,TGCGCCAGCAGTGAGTCCGGTAGCAATCAGCCCCAGCATTTT,CASSESGSNQPQHF
15,TRBV2,.,TRBJ2-1,.,TGTGCCAGCATGGAGGGGCCGCCCTCCTACAATGAGCAGTTCTTC,CASMEGPPSYNEQFF
15,TRBV5-1,.,TRBJ1-4,.,TGCGCCAGCAACTTTCAACCGGGATCAAGTGAAAAACTGTTTTTT,CASNFQPGSSEKLFF
16,TRBV7-8,.,TRBJ2-2,TRBD2,TGTGCCAGCAGCTTAGGGAGACTAGCGAGTTCCGGGGAGCTGTTTTTT,CASSLGRLASSGELFF
14,TRBV27,.,TRBJ2-1,TRBD2,TGTGCCAGCAGTTGGGGACTAGCGGGGCCTGGGCAGTTCTTC,CASSWGLAGPGQFF
14,TRBV7-9,once,TRBJ2-5,.,TGTGCCAGCAGCAATACACACGATCTAGAGACCCAGTACTTC,CASSNTHDLETQYF
14,TRBV6-6,few,TRBJ1-4,.,TGTGCCAGCCGTTTGCGTTCAACTAATGAAAAACTGTTTTTT,CASRLRSTNEKLFF
18,TRBV27,.,TRBJ2-7,.,TGTGCCAGCAGTTCCCGCATCGATACCCTCAGGGGAGCCTACGAGCAGTACTTC,CASSSRIDTLRGAYEQYF
15,TRBV5-4,.,TRBJ2-1,.,TGTGCCAGCAGCTTCACGGGAAGCTCCTACAATGAGCAGTTCTTC,CASSFTGSSYNEQFF
15,TRBV29-1,once,TRBJ2-4,TRBD1,TGCAGCGTTGAATTACCGACAGGGTCGTTCAACATTCAGTACTTC,CSVELPTGSFNIQYF
14,TRBV5-6,.,TRBJ2-3,.,TGTGCCAGCAGCATGGGACTTCGCACAGATACGCAGTATTTT,CASSMGLRTDTQYF
16,TRBV5-1,.,TRBJ2-1,TRBD1,TGCGCCAGCAGCTTGAAGGACAGGGGAATTGGCAATGAGCAGTTCTTC,CASSLKDRGIGNEQFF
12,TRBV7-2,few,TRBJ1-5,.,TGTGCCAGCAGCTTAGTTGGCCAGCCCCAGCATTTT,CASSLVGQPQHF
18,TRBV7-9,.,TRBJ2-5,.,TGTGCCAGCAGCTTAGGGGCCGGGACTCGGGTCTACCTAGAGACCCAGTACTTC,CASSLGAGTRVYLETQYF
16,TRBV5-8,.,TRBJ2-7,TRBD2,TGTGCCAGCAGCTTGGCGGCTAGCGGGATACCGTACGAGCAGTACTTC,CASSLAASGIPYEQYF
14,TRBV9,.,TRBJ2-1,.,TGTGCCAGCAGCCCCGGGAGCTCCTACAATGAGCAGTTCTTC,CASSPGSSYNEQFF
13,TRBV15,.,TRBJ1-5,.,TGTGCCACCAGCTCCGGGTTAAATCAGCCCCAGCATTTT,CATSSGLNQPQHF
13,TRBV27,.,TRBJ1-5,.,TGTGCCAGCAGTTTAGAGAGGGGGGGCCTTTTCCATTTT,CASSLERGGLFHF
10,TRBV30,.,TRBJ1-2,.,TGTGCTCTAGACCTCTATGGCTACACCTTC,CALDLYGYTF
16,TRBV28,.,TRBJ1-3,.,TGTGCCAGCAGTTTAGGCCTCCGGGGCTCTGGAAACACCATATATTTT,CASSLGLRGSGNTIYF
15,TRBV4-1,.,TRBJ2-4,.,TGCGCCAGCAGCCAGACCTCATACAGGGAAAACATTCAGTACTTC,CASSQTSYRENIQYF
15,TRBV27,.,TRBJ2-7,TRBD1,TGTGCCAGCAGTTCATACCTACAGGGGGCGTCCGAGCAGTACTTC,CASSSYLQGASEQYF
16,TRBV4-1,.,TRBJ1-4,.,TGCGCCAGCAGCCACATCCTGACAGAGAAAAATGAAAAACTGTTTTTT,CASSHILTEKNEKLFF
16,TRBV2,.,TRBJ2-3,.,TGTGCCAGCAGTGACTCGTCGGGAGTCTGGCCAGATACGCAGTATTTT,CASSDSSGVWPDTQYF
13,TRBV2,.,TRBJ2-7,.,TGTGCCACCCAAGGGTCGGCGGGACCCGAGCAGTACTTC,CATQGSAGPEQYF
14,TRBV4-3,.,TRBJ1-2,.,TGCGCCAGCAGCCCTGTTGACGGAGGGGATGGCTACACCTTC,CASSPVDGGDGYTF
13,TRBV13,.,TRBJ2-7,TRBD1,TGTGCCAGCAGCTCCGGGACAGAGCCCGAGCAGTACTTC,CASSSGTEPEQYF
19,TRBV5-1,once,TRBJ2-7,TRBD2,TGCGCCAGCAGCTTGGTACTAGCGGGAGGGCCCCATAGGGGGTACGAGCAGTACTTC,CASSLVLAGGPHRGYEQYF
15,TRBV7-2,.,TRBJ2-7,.,TGTGCCAGCAGCTTAGACCCGGCGGCTTCCTACGAGCAGTACTTC,CASSLDPAASYEQYF
14,TRBV4-2,.,TRBJ2-5,.,TGTGCCAGCAGCCAAGTTGTTGGGGCGGAGACCCAGTACTTC,CASSQVVGAETQYF
17,TRBV28,.,TRBJ2-2,TRBD2,TGTGCCAGCGGACTACTAGCGGGAGTGAAGAACACCGGGGAGCTGTTTTTT,CASGLLAGVKNTGELFF
14,TRBV5-6,.,TRBJ2-3,.,TGTGCCAGCAGCTTGGCCGGACTTGGAAATACGCAGTATTTT,CASSLAGLGNTQYF
12,TRBV13,.,TRBJ1-2,TRBD1,TGTGCCAGCGGACAGGGGGTCGATGGCTACACCTTC,CASGQGVDGYTF
15,TRBV4-3,.,TRBJ2-2,.,TGCGCCAGCAGCCAAGGGACACGGGTACCCGGGGAGCTGTTTTTT,CASSQGTRVPGELFF
16,TRBV12-5,once,TRBJ2-5,.,TGTGCTAGTGGTTTGGGGGACACCCCGTACCAAGAGACCCAGTACTTC,CASGLGDTPYQETQYF
18,TRBV9,few,TRBJ2-2,TRBD1,TGTGCCAGCAGCCTCCGGACAGGGGGAGTAAGGGACACCGGGGAGCTGTTTTTT,CASSLRTGGVRDTGELFF
15,TRBV5-1,once,TRBJ2-2,.,TGCGCCAGCAGCCCCGGAGGTAGCGTCTCCGGGGAGCTGTTTTTT,CASSPGGSVSGELFF
13,TRBV29-1,.,TRBJ2-5,.,TGCAGCGGTGATACGGGGGTGAGAGAGACCCAGTACTTC,CSGDTGVRETQYF
15,TRBV6-1,.,TRBJ1-5,.,TGTGCCAGCAGGATGAGTCCAGGGAGCAATCAGCCCCAGCATTTT,CASRMSPGSNQPQHF